This T cell receptor beta chain originates from a study of cytomegalovirus exposure and HLA in healthy donors. Overall study context: It was reported in a later analysis that the approximately 110 validation repertoires used the same platform as the roughly 670 first-cohort repertoires. General observations from the study: Cytomegalovirus-associated TCR beta chains were listed, numbering 150 to 200. Most TCR sequences proved rare, with some public TCRs found in many donors.

TCRdb keeps only in-frame clones here, not all; method: immunoSEQ multiplex PCR. This sample has around 160,000 clones, with about 90% found just once. Turning to this clone: Its antigen remains unknown.

The sequence was collected from a woman between 18 and 29 years old in good health and CMV-seropositive. Input material: PBMCs.

CDR3 DNA: TGTGCCAGCAGCCAAGATAGAGGCCCGTGGCGGACCTACGAGCAGTACTTC. Protein product: CASSQDRGPWRTYEQYF. The rearrangement joins TRBV14 to TRBJ2-7; D not resolved. Germline lookup yields CDR1 SGHDN and CDR2 FVKESK. Deletions cut 0 bases from V and 2 bases from J, with 17 bases between. The length of the CDR3 is 17 residues.